Listed here are 10 T cell receptor beta chains from one sample, sequenced in a study of T-cell reconstitution after alpha-beta-depleted transplantation in children. Molecular barcoding with unique molecular identifiers was used for the TCRbeta library. TCRdb ran MiXCR on the PCR reads and lists one entry per CDR3 protein. The data contain about 580,000 distinct CDR3 sequences, more than 20% of them singletons. The sequenced sample was PBMCs, mostly from graft donor cells, obtained 360 days after TCRalphabeta/CD19-depleted stem cell transplant. The receptors were sampled from a boy younger than two who had a stem cell transplant for acute myeloid leukemia, so the T cells may come from the graft donor.

This clonotype was observed once. The chain recombines TRBV11-3 with TRBJ2-7, with D possibly TRBD1 on 5 matching bases. V lost 5 bases and J lost 0, with 14 bases in between. This CDR3 contains 15 residues. Germline assignment: CDR1 SGHNT and CDR2 YENEEA. Written as DNA, the CDR3 is TGTGCCAGCAGCCCCTGGACAAGGAGCTCCTACGAGCAGTACTTC. It translates to CASSPWTRSSYEQYF.

This clonotype was seen more than once but under ten times. The chain employs TRBV20-1 and TRBJ2-5, with TRBD1 as a possible D gene (6 bases). The CDR3 runs 15 residues. With 1 base removed from V and 1 base from J, the gap between germline ends came to 13 bases. Germline values: CDR1 DFQATT, CDR2 SNEGSKA (reference sequence). Here the CDR3 reads CSARGTVLRQETQYF. As DNA, the CDR3 is TGCAGTGCTAGAGGGACAGTCCTCCGCCAAGAGACCCAGTACTTC.

The CDR3 sequence is CSLLGDTQYF. The CDR3, as DNA: TGCAGTTTACTGGGAGATACGCAGTATTTT. The V call is TRBV20-1, the J call TRBJ2-3; D is unclear. The CDR3 loop spans 10 amino acids. Trimming shortened V by 8 bases and J by 5 bases, and 8 bases separated the two germline ends. CDR1 DFQATT and CDR2 SNEGSKA come from the germline V gene (reference sequence).

This clonotype has ten or more counts. The rearrangement joins TRBV20-1 to TRBJ1-2; D is possibly TRBD1 (5 bases). V lost 2 bases and J lost 4, with 14 bases in between. Germline V lookup: CDR1 DFQATT, CDR2 SNEGSKA (reference sequence). The CDR3 has 14 amino acids. CDR3 nucleotides: TGCAGTGCTAGACATGCAGGGTTTACCTATGGCTACACCTTC. Amino acids: CSARHAGFTYGYTF.

V is TRBV18 and J is TRBJ2-1; possible D gene TRBD1, 5 bases. Germline loops: CDR1 KGHSH, CDR2 LQKENI. The V end was cut by 3 bases, the J end by 6 bases, with 18 bases between. CDR3 length: 16 amino acids. CDR3 nucleotides: TGTGCCAGCTCACCTCCCCTGGGGCACCTATTCAATGAGCAGTTCTTC. It specifies CASSPPLGHLFNEQFF.

Only a few counts were recorded for this clonotype. V gene TRBV20-1 combines with J gene TRBJ1-5; unclear D gene. Germline values: CDR1 DFQATT, CDR2 SNEGSKA (reference sequence). V dropped 5 bases and J dropped 1 base, with 21 bases sitting between them. CDR3 length: 17 amino acids. CDR3 sequence: CSAGRTEGGASNQPQHF. The DNA of the CDR3 is TGCAGTGCTGGACGGACGGAGGGTGGAGCGAGCAATCAGCCCCAGCATTTT.

The CDR3 loop is CASSLHRTSGGSTDTQYF. For the CDR3, the DNA is TGTGCCAGCAGTTTGCACCGAACTAGCGGGGGAAGCACAGATACGCAGTATTTT. This chain uses TRBV28 with TRBJ2-3, with 11 bases aligning to TRBD2. The CDR3 is made up of 18 amino acids. V shed 3 bases, J shed 0 bases, and the junction held 8 bases outside the gene matches. Germline V lookup: CDR1 MDHEN, CDR2 SYDVKM.

In this sample, this clonotype turned up a few times. The gene calls are TRBV4-2 and TRBJ2-3; 9 nucleotides line up with TRBD1. J gave up 8 bases and V 4 bases, and 13 bases lay outside the gene matches. The CDR3 length is 16 residues. Germline CDR1 LGHNA, CDR2 YNFKEQ. In DNA, the CDR3 is TGTGCCAGCAGCCCTACCCGGACAGGGGTAGGTGGTACGCAGTATTTT. Its translation: CASSPTRTGVGGTQYF.

This clonotype was seen at least ten times. V usage is TRBV10-3 and J usage is TRBJ2-1; 15 nucleotides agree with TRBD2. V lost 4 bases, J lost 6 bases, and 4 bases stayed unmatched. This CDR3 is built from 16 residues. Germline V gene lookup returns CDR1 ENHRY and CDR2 SYGVKD. CDR3 nucleotides: TGTGCCATCAGTGTGGGACTAGCGGGGGGTTCCAATGAGCAGTTCTTC. Translation: CAISVGLAGGSNEQFF.

The V call is TRBV5-1, the J call TRBJ2-1; TRBD2 matches at 13 bases. Germline loops: CDR1 SGHRS, CDR2 YFSETQ. V shed 0 bases and J 1 base; nucleotides not matched to a gene: 4. The length of the CDR3 is 18 residues. The CDR3 spells CASSLETSGGRSYNEQFF. Written as DNA, the CDR3 is TGCGCCAGCAGCTTGGAGACTAGCGGGGGGAGGTCCTACAATGAGCAGTTCTTC.